This T cell receptor beta chain was documented in a study of blood T cell repertoires in COVID-19. Study overall: The origin of the acute and convalescent COVID-19 samples was the United States, Italy and Spain.

With 5 bases clipped from V and 3 bases from J, the junction kept 10 bases outside the gene matches. This CDR3 spans 16 amino acids. CDR1 MDHEN and CDR2 SYDVKM come from the germline V gene. Per the authors' pipeline: From reference gene primer amplification, estimates of nucleated cell counts were derived. Sequencing was performed with immunoSEQ multiplex PCR; in TCRdb, only in-frame clones are kept and a portion is missing. V and J calls and clone size follow that table, whereas D and trimming were derived from the DNA. The table records around 180,000 clones, roughly 89% of them present only once.

This clonotype originated in a woman aged 40 to 50 with acute COVID-19. The sample taken for sequencing was PBMCs or T cells enriched from blood (not recorded which). This chain joins TRBV28 and TRBJ1-2, with TRBD1 matching 9 bases. CDR3 nucleotide sequence: TGTGCCAGCAGTCTCGAGGGACAGGGTATAGACTATGGCTACACCTTC. Translated, it gives CASSLEGQGIDYGYTF.